These 20 T cell receptor beta chains originate from one sample sequenced in a study of cytomegalovirus exposure and HLA in healthy donors. Method: immunoSEQ multiplex PCR; TCRdb's copy keeps in-frame clones and lacks some. Among 200,000 to 300,000 clones, just under 90% were seen once, and the ten largest hold around 3%. Source material: PBMCs. Source of these receptors: a man younger than 35 in good health and CMV-seronegative.

On this clone itself: A read error may produce the germline difference seen at one junction end. This chain uses TRBV7-7 with TRBJ2-5, with unresolved D. CDR1 is SSHAT and CDR2 is FNYEAQ in the germline V gene (reference sequence). This CDR3 has 13 residues. Here the CDR3 reads CASSSTLEETQYF. In DNA form, the CDR3 reads TGTGCTAGCAGCTCTACGCTTGAGGAGACCCAGTACTTC.

About this clone: Relative to the germline gene, one junction end is altered; a read error may explain this. The rearrangement uses TRBV7-7 and TRBJ2-2; TRBD1 aligns across 8 bases. Germline-derived CDR1 and CDR2 are SSHAT and FNYEAQ (reference sequence). The CDR3 contains 14 residues. The CDR3 region has the DNA TGTGCTAGCAGCGCGGGACAGGTCGTCGGGGAGCTGTTTTTT. Translating it yields CASSAGQVVGELFF.

CDR3 residues: CASSETSGSTDTQYF. DNA of the CDR3: TGCGCCAGCAGTGAAACTAGCGGGAGCACAGATACGCAGTATTTT. The genes are TRBV10-1 and TRBJ2-3; 9 nucleotides agree with TRBD2. Germline CDR1 is WNHNN and CDR2 is SYGVQD (reference sequence). V trimming: 3 bases; J trimming: 0 bases; junction bases outside the gene matches: 1. The CDR3 is 15 amino acids.

This sequence joins TRBV15 and TRBJ2-5; no clear D gene. Per germline, CDR1 LNHNV and CDR2 YYDKDF (reference sequence). Trimming left V 2 bases short and J 5 bases short, with 9 bases between. This CDR3 contains 13 residues. The CDR3 coding sequence is TGTGCCACCAGCAGACCGCTTAGCGAGACCCAGTACTTC. This gives the protein CATSRPLSETQYF.

The chain links TRBV5-1 to TRBJ2-7, with a weak D call TRBD1 (6 bases). CDR1 is SGHRS and CDR2 is YFSETQ in the germline V gene. This CDR3 spans 16 amino acids. V lost 4 bases and J 7 bases, leaving 24 bases between the germline ends. The CDR3 nucleotides read TGCGCCAGCAGCCCCAACCCCCTGACAGGAGTGGAGGAGCAGTACTTC. It translates to CASSPNPLTGVEEQYF.

There are a few counts of this clone. The chain is built from TRBV5-1 and TRBJ2-3; tentatively, D is TRBD2 (7 bases). V lost 2 bases and J lost 2, with 12 bases in between. The CDR3 sequence is 15 residues long. In germline, CDR1 is SGHRS, CDR2 YFSETQ. For the CDR3, the DNA is TGCGCCAGCAGCTTCGGGGCGGGGGCCACAGATACGCAGTATTTT. Protein product: CASSFGAGATDTQYF.

The rearrangement joins TRBV12-5 to TRBJ2-5; 7 bases are shared with TRBD1. Trimming cost V 6 bases and J 2 bases; bases outside gene matches: 9. The germline gives CDR1 LGHNT, CDR2 FRNRAP. CDR3 size: 15 residues. CDR3 sequence: CASGGTGTDQETQYF. Here the CDR3 DNA reads TGTGCTAGTGGCGGTACCGGGACAGATCAAGAGACCCAGTACTTC.

This chain connects TRBV15 to TRBJ2-1, with D maybe TRBD2 (6 bases). This CDR3 region has 13 residues. Per the germline V gene, CDR1 is LNHNV and CDR2 is YYDKDF (reference sequence). V was cut by 1 base and J by 9 bases, with 10 bases left in between. The CDR3 DNA reads TGTGCCACCAGCAGAGGGGACTTAGGTGAGCAGTTCTTC. Translation: CATSRGDLGEQFF.

The chain recombines TRBV27 with TRBJ1-1; 10 bases agree with TRBD1. This CDR3 has 15 amino acids. Germline V gives CDR1 MNHEY, CDR2 SMNVEV (reference sequence). The ends lost 3 bases at V and 5 bases at J; junction bases unmatched: 6. The CDR3 nucleotides are TGTGCCAGCAGTTTTACGGACAGGGGGTGGACTGAAGCTTTCTTT. Its translation is CASSFTDRGWTEAFF.

This chain joins TRBV28 and TRBJ2-1, with TRBD2 matching 8 bases. The germline gives CDR1 MDHEN, CDR2 SYDVKM. With V trimmed by 6 bases and J by 10 bases, 8 bases remained unmatched. The CDR3 runs 13 residues. CDR3 loop: CASRTGGPGEQFF. CDR3 bases: TGTGCCAGCAGGACGGGGGGGCCAGGGGAGCAGTTCTTC.

This clone was detected only once. V and J are TRBV11-2 and TRBJ2-1, with D tentatively TRBD2 (5 bases). V shed 7 bases and J shed 7 bases, with 8 bases lying between them. Per germline, CDR1 SGHAT and CDR2 FQNNGV. This CDR3 is built from 11 residues. The CDR3 coding sequence is TGTGCCAGCACAAGAGGGAATGAGCAGTTCTTC. It codes for CASTRGNEQFF.

This clone was recorded a few times. The chain combines TRBV7-9 with TRBJ1-2; no firm D call. From germline, CDR1 is SEHNR and CDR2 FQNEAQ (reference sequence). V was pared by 7 bases and J by 3 bases, with 6 bases between. CDR3 length: 11 amino acids. CDR3 sequence: CASTADYGYTF. As DNA, the CDR3 is TGTGCCAGCACCGCGGACTATGGCTACACCTTC. The full variable domain, in which reference TRBV7-9 and TRBJ1-2 provide the parts outside the CDR3, is DTGVSQNPRHKITKRGQNVTFRCDPISEHNRLYWYRQTLGQGPEFLTYFQNEAQLEKSRLLSDRFSAERPKGSFSTLEIQRTEQGDSAMYLCASTADYGYTFGSGTRLTVV.

V and J are TRBV4-1 and TRBJ2-7; TRBD2 matches 8 bases. This CDR3 is built from 18 residues. Germline lookup yields CDR1 MGHRA and CDR2 YSYEKL. Trimming took 1 base from V and 2 from J; bases not matched to a gene: 13. The CDR3, as DNA: TGCGCCAGCAGCCAAGTCGGTCTAGCGGGTGTGGGGCCCTACGAGCAGTACTTC. Protein: CASSQVGLAGVGPYEQYF.

This chain joins TRBV7-2 and TRBJ1-1; D not resolved. CDR3 size: 14 residues. V was clipped by 7 bases and J by 6 bases, with 18 bases between them. Germline assignment: CDR1 SGHTA and CDR2 FQGNSA. The CDR3 loop reads CASTDVKSVAEAFF. CDR3 coding DNA: TGTGCCAGCACCGATGTTAAGTCGGTCGCTGAAGCTTTCTTT.

CDR3 DNA sequence: TGTGCCAGCAGCCAGGGACAGGGGGCCGTCGGCTACACCTTC. Protein: CASSQGQGAVGYTF. The chain has TRBV9 and TRBJ1-2; TRBD1 matches 12 bases. J lost 8 bases, V lost 4 bases, and 6 bases had no gene match. Germline lookup yields CDR1 SGDLS and CDR2 YYNGEE. The CDR3 has 14 amino acids.

This clone was seen more than once but under ten times. The rearrangement links TRBV29-1 to TRBJ2-7, with TRBD1 identical over 10 bases. With V trimmed by 5 bases and J by 5 bases, 15 bases remained unmatched. CDR3 size: 16 residues. Germline loops: CDR1 SQVTM, CDR2 ANQGSEA. This CDR3 is CSVTGDRDRGVDEQYF. The CDR3 DNA reads TGCAGCGTTACAGGGGACCGGGACAGGGGTGTCGACGAGCAGTACTTC.

CDR3 sequence (DNA): TGTGCCAGTAGTGTGAGGGCTGGGGCCAACGTCCTGACTTTC. Its translation is CASSVRAGANVLTF. This rearrangement joins TRBV19 to TRBJ2-6; TRBD2 might be the D (5 bases). V was cut by 5 bases and J by 2 bases, with 7 bases left in between. Germline CDR1 is LNHDA and CDR2 is SQIVND (reference sequence). The CDR3 consists of 14 residues.

This clone was recorded once. The chain's CDR3 is CASSFNGQGRSYEQYF. DNA of the CDR3: TGTGCCAGCAGTTTCAATGGACAGGGACGGTCCTACGAGCAGTACTTC. The rearrangement joins TRBV27 to TRBJ2-7, with 8 nucleotides matching TRBD1. The V and J ends lost 3 bases and 1 base, in that order; junction bases with no gene match: 8. CDR3 size: 16 residues. Per the germline V gene, CDR1 is MNHEY and CDR2 is SMNVEV (reference sequence).

The chain recombines TRBV5-1 with TRBJ1-4; D remains ambiguous. CDR3 length: 15 residues. V lost 4 bases to trimming and J lost 0 bases, with 10 bases between them. Germline V gene data show CDR1 as SGHRS and CDR2 as YFSETQ. CDR3 amino acids: CASSITRATNEKLFF. Written as DNA, the CDR3 is TGCGCCAGCAGCATAACCCGGGCAACTAATGAAAAACTGTTTTTT.

This clone was picked up one time. This chain joins TRBV5-1 and TRBJ2-2; weak D call: TRBD2 (5 bases). The CDR3 sequence is 15 residues long. Germline V CDR1 and CDR2: SGHRS, YFSETQ. The V end was cut by 1 base, the J end by 8 bases, with 15 bases between. The CDR3 sequence is CASSLSHRGTGELFF. The CDR3 DNA reads as TGCGCCAGCAGCTTGTCCCATCGGGGAACGGGGGAGCTGTTTTTT.